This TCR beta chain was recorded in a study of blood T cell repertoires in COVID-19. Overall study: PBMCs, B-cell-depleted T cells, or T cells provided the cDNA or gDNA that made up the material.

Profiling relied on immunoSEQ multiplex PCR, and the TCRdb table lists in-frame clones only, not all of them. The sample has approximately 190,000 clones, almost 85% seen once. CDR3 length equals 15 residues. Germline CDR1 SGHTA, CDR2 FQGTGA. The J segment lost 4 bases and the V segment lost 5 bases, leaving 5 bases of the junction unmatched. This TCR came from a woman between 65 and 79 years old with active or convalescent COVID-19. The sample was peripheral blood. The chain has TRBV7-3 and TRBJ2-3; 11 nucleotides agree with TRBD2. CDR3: CASSLIAGGADTQYF. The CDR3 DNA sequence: TGTGCCAGCAGCCTAATAGCGGGAGGGGCAGATACGCAGTATTTT.